This T cell receptor beta chain was identified during a study of identifying expanded T cells in peripheral blood. During the collection period, no donor immune events like infections were recorded. This clone has only one observation. The target antigen is unknown. V was clipped by 3 bases and J by 6 bases; unmatched bases: 4. The germline CDR1 and CDR2 sequences are KGHSH and LQKENI. The CDR3 extends over 15 amino acids. The study's findings and limits: Differentially abundant clones: around 1.1 between replicates, 15 to 17 at two to three weeks, 19 to 20 at four. Variance in clone template counts between roughly 2-week samples significantly increased with total template count across all healthy donors.

Clones were sequenced by immunoSEQ multiplex PCR, and TCRdb holds only the in-frame ones, with some missing. The sample gives about 100,000 clones, approximately 88% of which show up once; about 18% is in the top ten. What was sequenced was blood. The chain is built from TRBV18 and TRBJ1-4, with TRBD1 identical over 10 bases. The source is a person aged 18-70 years in good health. This chain's CDR3 is CASSPRDRGDEKLFF. The CDR3 bases are TGTGCCAGCTCACCCCGGGACAGGGGTGATGAAAAACTGTTTTTT.